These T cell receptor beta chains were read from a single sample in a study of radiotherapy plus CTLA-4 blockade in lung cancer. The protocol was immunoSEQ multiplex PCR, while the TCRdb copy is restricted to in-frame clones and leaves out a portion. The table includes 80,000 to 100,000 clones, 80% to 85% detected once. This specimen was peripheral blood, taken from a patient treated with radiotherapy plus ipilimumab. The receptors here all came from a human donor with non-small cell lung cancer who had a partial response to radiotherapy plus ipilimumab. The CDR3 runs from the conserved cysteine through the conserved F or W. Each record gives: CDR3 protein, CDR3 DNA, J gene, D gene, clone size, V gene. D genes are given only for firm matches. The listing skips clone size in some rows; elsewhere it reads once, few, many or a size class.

CDR3 protein: CASSMGTGEGYGYTF
CDR3 DNA: TGTGCCAGTAGTATGGGGACAGGGGAAGGCTATGGCTACACCTTC
J gene: TRBJ1-2
D gene: TRBD1
clone size: NA
V gene: TRBV19

CDR3 protein: CASSIWRSEGVGLFF
CDR3 DNA: TGTGCCAGTAGTATTTGGAGGTCCGAAGGCGTAGGGCTGTTTTTT
J gene: TRBJ2-2
D gene: NA
clone size: NA
V gene: TRBV19

CDR3 protein: CASSVGTGEAFF
CDR3 DNA: TGTGCCAGCAGTGTGGGGACAGGCGAAGCTTTCTTT
J gene: TRBJ1-1
D gene: TRBD1
clone size: NA
V gene: TRBV6-1

CDR3 protein: CASSIDWTGRVDGYTF
CDR3 DNA: TGTGCCAGCAGTATCGATTGGACAGGGCGAGTGGATGGCTACACCTTC
J gene: TRBJ1-2
D gene: TRBD1
clone size: NA
V gene: TRBV2

CDR3 protein: CASSQDSPPLGYTF
CDR3 DNA: TGTGCCAGCAGCCAAGATAGCCCTCCCTTGGGCTACACCTTC
J gene: TRBJ1-2
D gene: NA
clone size: NA
V gene: TRBV14

CDR3 protein: CASSPGQHNYEQYF
CDR3 DNA: TGTGCCAGCAGTCCAGGACAGCACAACTACGAGCAGTACTTC
J gene: TRBJ2-7
D gene: NA
clone size: NA
V gene: TRBV25-1

CDR3 protein: CASSWGDRGTNEKLFF
CDR3 DNA: TGTGCCAGCAGTTGGGGGGACAGGGGAACTAATGAAAAACTGTTTTTT
J gene: TRBJ1-4
D gene: TRBD1
clone size: NA
V gene: TRBV28

CDR3 protein: CASSSTGWATDTQYF
CDR3 DNA: TGTGCCAGCAGCTCCACAGGGTGGGCCACAGATACGCAGTATTTT
J gene: TRBJ2-3
D gene: NA
clone size: NA
V gene: TRBV7-8

CDR3 protein: CASSQAEGQVNQPQHF
CDR3 DNA: TGTGCCAGCAGCCAAGCTGAGGGACAAGTCAATCAGCCCCAGCATTTT
J gene: TRBJ1-5
D gene: NA
clone size: NA
V gene: TRBV5-4

CDR3 protein: CASSKTSWQYF
CDR3 DNA: TGTGCCAGCAGCAAGACTAGCTGGCAGTACTTC
J gene: TRBJ2-7
D gene: TRBD2
clone size: few
V gene: TRBV27

CDR3 protein: CASSGGLAATSTDTQYF
CDR3 DNA: TGTGCCAGCAGCGGAGGACTAGCGGCGACTAGCACAGATACGCAGTATTTT
J gene: TRBJ2-3
D gene: TRBD2
clone size: NA
V gene: TRBV9

CDR3 protein: CASSFNGRRTDTQYF
CDR3 DNA: TGTGCCAGCAGTTTCAACGGGAGACGCACAGATACGCAGTATTTT
J gene: TRBJ2-3
D gene: NA
clone size: NA
V gene: TRBV27

CDR3 protein: CASSPDRASNQPQHF
CDR3 DNA: TGTGCCAGCAGTCCAGACAGGGCTAGCAATCAGCCCCAGCATTTT
J gene: TRBJ1-5
D gene: TRBD1
clone size: NA
V gene: TRBV27

CDR3 protein: CPHGTGRMDNEQFF
CDR3 DNA: TGCCCCCACGGGACAGGGCGTATGGACAATGAGCAGTTCTTC
J gene: TRBJ2-1
D gene: TRBD1
clone size: once
V gene: TRBV19

CDR3 protein: CASSLPTGTSGSSYNEQFF
CDR3 DNA: TGTGCCAGCAGCTTACCAACCGGGACTAGCGGCAGCTCCTACAATGAGCAGTTCTTC
J gene: TRBJ2-1
D gene: TRBD2
clone size: NA
V gene: TRBV7-2

CDR3 protein: CASSLIGTGANGELFF
CDR3 DNA: TGTGCCAGCAGCTTAATCGGGACAGGGGCCAATGGGGAGCTGTTTTTT
J gene: TRBJ2-2
D gene: TRBD1
clone size: NA
V gene: TRBV7-3

CDR3 protein: CASGPGTTRFNEQFF
CDR3 DNA: TGTGCTAGTGGTCCCGGGACTACCCGGTTCAATGAGCAGTTCTTC
J gene: TRBJ2-1
D gene: TRBD2
clone size: NA
V gene: TRBV12-5

CDR3 protein: CASSTTGTRVAFF
CDR3 DNA: TGTGCCAGTAGTACGACAGGGACTCGGGTGGCTTTCTTT
J gene: TRBJ1-1
D gene: TRBD1
clone size: NA
V gene: TRBV19

CDR3 protein: CASSAGTGVETQYF
CDR3 DNA: TGCGCCAGCAGTGCCGGGACAGGGGTCGAGACCCAGTACTTC
J gene: TRBJ2-5
D gene: TRBD1
clone size: NA
V gene: TRBV10-1

CDR3 protein: CASSQLDRDTGELFF
CDR3 DNA: TGTGCCAGCAGCCAACTCGACAGGGACACCGGGGAGCTGTTTTTT
J gene: TRBJ2-2
D gene: TRBD1
clone size: NA
V gene: TRBV11-3

CDR3 protein: CASSRELQETQYF
CDR3 DNA: TGTGCCAGCAGCCGCGAACTCCAAGAGACCCAGTACTTC
J gene: TRBJ2-5
D gene: NA
clone size: NA
V gene: TRBV7-3

CDR3 protein: CASRGGEQYF
CDR3 DNA: TGTGCCAGCAGGGGGGGGGAGCAGTACTTC
J gene: TRBJ2-7
D gene: TRBD2
clone size: NA
V gene: TRBV6-4

CDR3 protein: CAISRTSGPNEQFF
CDR3 DNA: TGTGCCATCAGCCGGACTAGCGGCCCCAATGAGCAGTTCTTC
J gene: TRBJ2-1
D gene: TRBD2
clone size: NA
V gene: TRBV10-3

CDR3 protein: CASMDRAHSNQPQHF
CDR3 DNA: TGTGCCAGCATGGACAGGGCACATAGCAATCAGCCCCAGCATTTT
J gene: TRBJ1-5
D gene: TRBD1
clone size: NA
V gene: TRBV19

CDR3 protein: CASSSQGQGIFYEQYF
CDR3 DNA: TGTGCCAGCAGTTCGCAAGGGCAGGGGATTTTCTACGAGCAGTACTTC
J gene: TRBJ2-7
D gene: NA
clone size: NA
V gene: TRBV25-1

CDR3 protein: CASSSGLAGGTGELFF
CDR3 DNA: TGCGCCAGCAGCTCGGGACTAGCGGGAGGTACCGGGGAGCTGTTTTTT
J gene: TRBJ2-2
D gene: TRBD2
clone size: NA
V gene: TRBV5-1

CDR3 protein: CASSGLAEGVPQETQYF
CDR3 DNA: TGTGCCAGCAGCGGACTAGCGGAAGGGGTCCCCCAAGAGACCCAGTACTTC
J gene: TRBJ2-5
D gene: TRBD2
clone size: NA
V gene: TRBV25-1

CDR3 protein: CASTSEAMRRAIYF
CDR3 DNA: TGTGCCAGCACCTCCGAGGCAATGAGGAGGGCCATATATTTT
J gene: TRBJ1-3
D gene: NA
clone size: NA
V gene: TRBV6-4

CDR3 protein: CSVVFERGSTDTQYF
CDR3 DNA: TGCAGCGTTGTGTTTGAGCGGGGGAGCACAGATACGCAGTATTTT
J gene: TRBJ2-3
D gene: TRBD2
clone size: NA
V gene: TRBV29-1

CDR3 protein: CASSPRDRYTSTDTQYF
CDR3 DNA: TGTGCCAGCAGCCCCCGGGACAGGTATACTAGCACAGATACGCAGTATTTT
J gene: TRBJ2-3
D gene: TRBD1
clone size: NA
V gene: TRBV27

CDR3 protein: CAWSVEGRQKAQYF
CDR3 DNA: TGTGCCTGGAGTGTGGAGGGCAGGCAAAAGGCCCAGTACTTC
J gene: TRBJ2-5
D gene: NA
clone size: NA
V gene: TRBV30

CDR3 protein: CASRGNPQGRAFF
CDR3 DNA: TGTGCCAGCAGGGGGAACCCTCAGGGAAGGGCTTTCTTT
J gene: TRBJ1-1
D gene: NA
clone size: NA
V gene: TRBV6-1

CDR3 protein: CAWVRDRGQWETQYF
CDR3 DNA: TGTGCCTGGGTACGGGACAGGGGGCAGTGGGAGACCCAGTACTTC
J gene: TRBJ2-5
D gene: TRBD1
clone size: NA
V gene: TRBV30

CDR3 protein: CASSVAGQQETQYF
CDR3 DNA: TGTGCCAGCAGCGTAGCAGGACAGCAAGAGACCCAGTACTTC
J gene: TRBJ2-5
D gene: NA
clone size: NA
V gene: TRBV9

CDR3 protein: CASSLRGTGGNEQFF
CDR3 DNA: TGCGCCAGCAGCTTAAGGGGGACAGGGGGCAATGAGCAGTTCTTC
J gene: TRBJ2-1
D gene: TRBD1
clone size: NA
V gene: TRBV5-1

CDR3 protein: CASSLVIGSNYGYTF
CDR3 DNA: TGTGCCAGCAGCTTAGTGATCGGTTCTAACTATGGCTACACCTTC
J gene: TRBJ1-2
D gene: NA
clone size: NA
V gene: TRBV7-9

CDR3 protein: CASSIERTGYTGELFF
CDR3 DNA: TGTGCCAGTAGTATAGAGCGGACAGGGTACACCGGGGAGCTGTTTTTT
J gene: TRBJ2-2
D gene: TRBD1
clone size: NA
V gene: TRBV19

CDR3 protein: CAITRTPQETQYF
CDR3 DNA: TGTGCCATCACCAGGACACCCCAAGAGACCCAGTACTTC
J gene: TRBJ2-5
D gene: NA
clone size: NA
V gene: TRBV10-3

CDR3 protein: CAWSVRGYEQYF
CDR3 DNA: TGTGCCTGGAGTGTAAGAGGATACGAGCAGTACTTC
J gene: TRBJ2-7
D gene: NA
clone size: many
V gene: TRBV30

CDR3 protein: CASRKSSGNTIYF
CDR3 DNA: TGTGCCAGCAGAAAGAGCTCTGGAAACACCATATATTTT
J gene: TRBJ1-3
D gene: NA
clone size: NA
V gene: TRBV27

CDR3 protein: CASSSYPGYNEQFF
CDR3 DNA: TGTGCCAGCAGTTCATACCCCGGGTACAATGAGCAGTTCTTC
J gene: TRBJ2-1
D gene: NA
clone size: NA
V gene: TRBV6-6

CDR3 protein: CSVEDWDRAFSGNTIYF
CDR3 DNA: TGCAGCGTTGAAGATTGGGACAGGGCTTTCTCTGGAAACACCATATATTTT
J gene: TRBJ1-3
D gene: TRBD1
clone size: NA
V gene: TRBV29-1

CDR3 protein: CASSLALSGTDTQYF
CDR3 DNA: TGCGCTAGCAGCTTGGCCTTATCAGGGACAGATACGCAGTATTTT
J gene: TRBJ2-3
D gene: NA
clone size: NA
V gene: TRBV5-1

CDR3 protein: CASSYPGTDTQYF
CDR3 DNA: TGTGCCAGCAGTTACCCCGGCACAGATACGCAGTATTTT
J gene: TRBJ2-3
D gene: NA
clone size: NA
V gene: TRBV6-5

CDR3 protein: CASSPVGGGQKTQYF
CDR3 DNA: TGTGCCAGCAGCCCGGTGGGGGGAGGGCAGAAGACCCAGTACTTC
J gene: TRBJ2-5
D gene: TRBD2
clone size: NA
V gene: TRBV11-2

CDR3 protein: CAIGTDNTGELFF
CDR3 DNA: TGTGCCATCGGGACTGATAACACCGGGGAGCTGTTTTTT
J gene: TRBJ2-2
D gene: NA
clone size: once
V gene: TRBV6-5

CDR3 protein: CASSRGSGTVFEAFF
CDR3 DNA: TGTGCCAGCAGCCGGGGATCCGGGACAGTATTTGAAGCTTTCTTT
J gene: TRBJ1-1
D gene: TRBD1
clone size: NA
V gene: TRBV4-2

CDR3 protein: CASSLDRRDTQYF
CDR3 DNA: TGTGCCAGCAGCCTTGACAGGAGAGATACGCAGTATTTT
J gene: TRBJ2-3
D gene: NA
clone size: NA
V gene: TRBV7-7

CDR3 protein: CASSLGEGSFHEKLFF
CDR3 DNA: TGCGCCAGCAGCTTGGGGGAAGGGAGTTTCCATGAAAAACTGTTTTTT
J gene: TRBJ1-4
D gene: NA
clone size: NA
V gene: TRBV5-1

CDR3 protein: CASSYSGGIEKLFF
CDR3 DNA: TGTGCCAGCAGTTACTCAGGGGGTATTGAAAAACTGTTTTTT
J gene: TRBJ1-4
D gene: NA
clone size: NA
V gene: TRBV6-6

CDR3 protein: CASTSPSSRSTEAFF
CDR3 DNA: TGTGCCAGCACCTCTCCGTCATCTCGTAGCACTGAAGCTTTCTTT
J gene: TRBJ1-1
D gene: NA
clone size: NA
V gene: TRBV28

CDR3 protein: CASSKTGGYEQYF
CDR3 DNA: TGCGCCAGCAGTAAAACAGGGGGCTACGAGCAGTACTTC
J gene: TRBJ2-7
D gene: TRBD1
clone size: NA
V gene: TRBV10-2

CDR3 protein: CAWSVDRPEAFF
CDR3 DNA: TGTGCCTGGAGTGTAGACAGGCCTGAAGCTTTCTTT
J gene: TRBJ1-1
D gene: NA
clone size: NA
V gene: TRBV30

CDR3 protein: CASFPTPTKLDTQYF
CDR3 DNA: TGTGCCAGCTTCCCGACACCCACAAAACTAGATACGCAGTATTTT
J gene: TRBJ2-3
D gene: NA
clone size: NA
V gene: TRBV14

CDR3 protein: CASSQEGDGLGGTNEKLFF
CDR3 DNA: TGCGCCAGCAGCCAAGAAGGGGACGGGCTGGGAGGCACTAATGAAAAACTGTTTTTT
J gene: TRBJ1-4
D gene: NA
clone size: NA
V gene: TRBV4-1

CDR3 protein: CASSDGRNTEAFF
CDR3 DNA: TGCGCCAGCAGTGATGGCAGGAACACTGAAGCTTTCTTT
J gene: TRBJ1-1
D gene: NA
clone size: NA
V gene: TRBV10-2

CDR3 protein: CASSTGLAGGIAKNIQYF
CDR3 DNA: TGTGCCAGCAGTACCGGACTAGCGGGAGGGATAGCCAAAAACATTCAGTACTTC
J gene: TRBJ2-4
D gene: TRBD2
clone size: NA
V gene: TRBV2

CDR3 protein: CSGGRETQYF
CDR3 DNA: TGCAGCGGGGGGCGGGAGACCCAGTACTTC
J gene: TRBJ2-5
D gene: NA
clone size: NA
V gene: TRBV29-1